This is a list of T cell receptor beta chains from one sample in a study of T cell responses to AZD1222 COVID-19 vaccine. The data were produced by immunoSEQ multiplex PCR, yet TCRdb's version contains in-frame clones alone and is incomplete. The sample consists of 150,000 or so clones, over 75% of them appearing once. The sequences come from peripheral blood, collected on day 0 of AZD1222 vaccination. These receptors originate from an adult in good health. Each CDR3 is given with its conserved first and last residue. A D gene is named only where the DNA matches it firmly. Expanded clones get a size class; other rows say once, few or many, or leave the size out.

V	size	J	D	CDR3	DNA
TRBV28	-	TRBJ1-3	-	CASSLTSGAAGNTIYF	TGTGCCAGCAGTTTAACGTCGGGGGCTGCTGGAAACACCATATATTTT
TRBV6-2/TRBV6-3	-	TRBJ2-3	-	CASSQTDTQYF	TGTGCCAGCAGTCAAACAGATACGCAGTATTTT
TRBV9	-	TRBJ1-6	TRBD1	CASSEGTVSSPLHF	TGTGCCAGCAGCGAAGGGACAGTCTCGTCACCCCTCCACTTT
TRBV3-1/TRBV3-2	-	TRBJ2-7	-	CASSRQGPYEQYF	TGTGCCAGCAGCCGTCAGGGACCCTACGAGCAGTACTTC
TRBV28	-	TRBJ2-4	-	CASSPRGRTPSIQYF	TGTGCCAGCAGTCCAAGGGGAAGGACTCCAAGCATTCAGTACTTC
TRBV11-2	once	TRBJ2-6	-	CASSLDQVTNVLTF	TGTGCCAGCAGCTTAGACCAGGTGACCAACGTCCTGACTTTC
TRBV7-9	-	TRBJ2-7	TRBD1	CASRGGQGASEQYF	TGTGCCAGCAGGGGGGGACAGGGTGCGTCCGAGCAGTACTTC
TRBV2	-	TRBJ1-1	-	CASSTVNTEAFF	TGTGCCAGCTCGACAGTGAACACTGAAGCTTTCTTT
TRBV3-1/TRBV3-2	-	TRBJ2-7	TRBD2	CASSQTSGVPRQYF	TGTGCCAGCAGCCAAACTAGCGGGGTCCCGAGGCAGTACTTC
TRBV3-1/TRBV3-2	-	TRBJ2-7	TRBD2	CASSQAGGAYEQYF	TGTGCCAGCAGCCAAGCGGGGGGGGCTTACGAGCAGTACTTC
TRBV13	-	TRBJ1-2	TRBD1	CASSRFGQGAHGYTF	TGTGCCAGCAGTAGGTTCGGACAGGGGGCGCATGGCTACACCTTC
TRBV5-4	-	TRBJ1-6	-	CASSLGTGHSSYNSPLHF	TGTGCCAGCAGCTTAGGTACAGGGCACAGCTCCTATAATTCACCCCTCCACTTT
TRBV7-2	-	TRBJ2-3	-	CASNGRGRDTQYF	TGTGCCAGCAATGGACGGGGAAGAGATACGCAGTATTTT
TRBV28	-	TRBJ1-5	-	CASSLVRENQPQHF	TGTGCCAGCAGTTTGGTAAGGGAGAATCAGCCCCAGCATTTT
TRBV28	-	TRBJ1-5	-	CASSLRGVLAQHF	TGTGCCAGCAGTTTAAGGGGGGTCTTGGCCCAGCATTTT
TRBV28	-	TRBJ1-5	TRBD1	CASTQGGDQPQHF	TGTGCCAGCACCCAGGGGGGCGATCAGCCCCAGCATTTT
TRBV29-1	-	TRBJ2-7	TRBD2	CSVASGRSYEQYF	TGCAGCGTTGCTAGCGGGCGCTCCTACGAGCAGTACTTC
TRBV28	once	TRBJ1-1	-	CASSLRGALLNTEAFF	TGTGCCAGCAGTTTAAGGGGGGCCCTTTTGAACACTGAAGCTTTCTTT
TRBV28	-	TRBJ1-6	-	CASSLFKGAPSPLHF	TGTGCCAGCAGTTTGTTTAAGGGAGCTCCTTCACCCCTCCACTTT
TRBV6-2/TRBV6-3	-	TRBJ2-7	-	CASSHLTVAFNYEQYF	TGTGCCAGCAGTCATTTGACAGTTGCTTTTAATTACGAGCAGTACTTC
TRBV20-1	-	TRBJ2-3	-	CSALGADTQYF	TGCAGTGCGCTCGGGGCAGATACGCAGTATTTT
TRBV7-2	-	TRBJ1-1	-	CASSLIGGVENMNTEAFF	TGTGCCAGCAGCTTAATTGGGGGAGTCGAAAACATGAACACTGAAGCTTTCTTT
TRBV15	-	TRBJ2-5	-	CATSRDIEAQETQYF	TGTGCCACCAGCAGAGATATAGAGGCCCAAGAGACCCAGTACTTC
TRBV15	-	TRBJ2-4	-	CATSSSGFGPSKNIQYF	TGTGCCACCAGCAGCTCAGGGTTCGGACCGAGCAAAAACATTCAGTACTTC
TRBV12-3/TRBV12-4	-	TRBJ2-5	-	CASTHGETQYF	TGTGCCAGCACACACGGGGAGACCCAGTACTTC
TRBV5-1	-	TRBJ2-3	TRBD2	CASSQGLVLDTQYF	TGCGCCAGCAGCCAGGGACTAGTACTAGATACGCAGTATTTT
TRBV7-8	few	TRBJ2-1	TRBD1	CASSPDRLAPYNEQFF	TGTGCCAGCAGCCCGGACAGGCTTGCTCCCTACAATGAGCAGTTCTTC
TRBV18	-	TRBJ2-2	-	CASSPRDNTGELFF	TGTGCCAGCTCACCACGAGATAACACCGGGGAGCTGTTTTTT
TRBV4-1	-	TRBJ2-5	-	CASSRLAQGETQYF	TGCGCCAGCAGCCGACTAGCTCAGGGGGAGACCCAGTACTTC
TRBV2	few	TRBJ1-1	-	CASRRTPQLMNTEAFF	TGTGCCAGCAGACGGACACCACAGTTAATGAACACTGAAGCTTTCTTT
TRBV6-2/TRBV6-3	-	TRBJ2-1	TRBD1	CASSSDRGRAEQFF	TGTGCCAGCAGCTCAGACAGGGGGCGGGCTGAGCAGTTCTTC
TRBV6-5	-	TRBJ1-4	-	CASNAGLKLFF	TGTGCCAGCAATGCGGGACTTAAACTGTTTTTT
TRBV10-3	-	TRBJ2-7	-	CAIRARGGFEQYF	TGTGCCATCAGGGCCAGAGGTGGGTTCGAGCAGTACTTC
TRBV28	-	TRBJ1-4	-	CASSSPDGTTNEKLFF	TGTGCCAGCAGTTCACCGGACGGTACAACTAATGAAAAACTGTTTTTT
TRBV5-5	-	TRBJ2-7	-	CASSFTAGSYEQYF	TGTGCCAGCAGCTTTACGGCAGGATCCTACGAGCAGTACTTC
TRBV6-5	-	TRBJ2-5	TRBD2	CASTFGGEQETQYF	TGTGCCAGCACCTTCGGGGGGGAACAAGAGACCCAGTACTTC
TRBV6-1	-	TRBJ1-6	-	CASSATGSSYNSPLHF	TGTGCCAGCAGTGCAACAGGGAGCTCCTATAATTCACCCCTCCACTTT
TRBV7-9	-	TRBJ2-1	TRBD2	CASSLNSGTRPPNEQFF	TGTGCCAGCAGCTTAAACTCCGGGACTAGACCCCCCAATGAGCAGTTCTTC
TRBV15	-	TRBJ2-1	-	CATSSGGSGLYNEQFF	TGTGCCACCAGCAGTGGTGGCTCGGGCCTCTACAATGAGCAGTTCTTC
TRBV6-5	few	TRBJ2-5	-	CASGGGAYQETQYF	TGTGCCAGCGGGGGCGGGGCGTACCAAGAGACCCAGTACTTC
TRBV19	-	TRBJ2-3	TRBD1	CASSIFGGGTGVPDTQYF	TGTGCCAGTAGTATCTTTGGTGGGGGGACAGGAGTACCAGATACGCAGTATTTT
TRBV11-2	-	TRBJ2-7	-	CASSLGLNYEQYF	TGTGCCAGCAGCTTAGGGCTCAACTACGAGCAGTACTTC
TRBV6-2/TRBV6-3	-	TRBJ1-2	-	CASSSYGYTF	TGTGCCAGCAGTAGCTATGGCTACACCTTC
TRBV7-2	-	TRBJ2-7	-	CASSLGFRQGGEQYF	TGTGCCAGCAGCTTAGGGTTCCGGCAGGGGGGCGAGCAGTACTTC
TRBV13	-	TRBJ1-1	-	CASSFPGAATEAFF	TGTGCCAGCAGCTTCCCAGGGGCGGCCACTGAAGCTTTCTTT
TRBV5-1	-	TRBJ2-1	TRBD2	CASSAPSGPLYNEQFF	TGCGCCAGCAGCGCACCTAGCGGGCCCCTCTACAATGAGCAGTTCTTC
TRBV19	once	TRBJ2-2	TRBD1	CASSMRRDRGQWSGELFF	TGTGCCAGTAGTATGCGCAGGGACAGGGGGCAATGGAGCGGGGAGCTGTTTTTT
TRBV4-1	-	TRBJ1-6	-	CASSQDSDSSYNSPLHF	TGCGCCAGCAGCCAAGATTCCGACAGTTCCTATAATTCACCCCTCCACTTT
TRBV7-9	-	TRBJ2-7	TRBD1	CASSLGTATYEQYF	TGTGCCAGCAGCTTGGGGACAGCCACCTACGAGCAGTACTTC